Following are 22 T cell receptor beta chains from one sample sequenced in a study of T cells in localized non-small cell lung cancer. Only in-frame clones appear in the TCRdb table, and some are missing; sequencing was by immunoSEQ multiplex PCR. Seen here are over 70,000 clones, approximately 90% observed once, and the top ten hold roughly 4.3%. Here the sequenced sample was PBMCs, taken before any cancer treatment. Receptors originate from a woman between 35 and 75 years old with stage II squamous cell lung carcinoma.

DNA of the CDR3: TGTGCCAGCAGCTCCGACAGGGATTTCTACAATGAGCAGTTCTTC. Protein product: CASSSDRDFYNEQFF. V and J are TRBV7-9 and TRBJ2-1, with TRBD1 matching over 7 bases. There are 15 residues in the CDR3. The V segment lost 4 bases and the J segment 3 bases; nucleotides outside the gene matches: 6. Germline assignment: CDR1 SEHNR and CDR2 FQNEAQ (reference sequence).

The table lists this clone with a count of one. CDR3 region: CASSQTGVKSYEQYF. CDR3 bases: TGTGCCAGTAGTCAGACAGGGGTTAAAAGCTACGAGCAGTACTTC. This sequence joins TRBV19 and TRBJ2-7, with TRBD1 matching over 8 bases. This CDR3 spans 15 amino acids. V dropped 5 bases and J dropped 3; count of bases not matched to a gene: 9. Germline CDR1 is LNHDA and CDR2 is SQIVND (reference sequence).

CDR3: CASSLLRAQGSYEQYF. The CDR3 coding sequence is TGTGCCAGCAGCCTTCTTAGGGCACAGGGCTCCTACGAGCAGTACTTC. This chain connects TRBV5-8 to TRBJ2-7; a possible D gene is TRBD1 (6 bases). V was trimmed by 4 bases and J by 0 bases, leaving 17 bases between them. CDR1 is SGHTS, CDR2 YDEGEE, per germline. The CDR3 is 16 amino acids.

The chain links TRBV7-2 to TRBJ2-1, with TRBD1 identical over 7 bases. This CDR3 contains 14 residues. Looked up from germline, CDR1 is SGHTA and CDR2 is FQGNSA. The V and J ends lost 5 bases and 4 bases, in that order; junction bases with no gene match: 5. In nucleotides, the CDR3 is TGTGCCAGCAGCCTGACAGGGTCTTACAATGAGCAGTTCTTC. It translates to CASSLTGSYNEQFF.

The J gene is TRBJ2-5, the V gene TRBV11-2, with 7 nucleotides matching TRBD1. CDR3 length: 17 residues. With 2 bases clipped from V and 5 bases from J, the junction kept 14 bases outside the gene matches. The germline gives CDR1 SGHAT, CDR2 FQNNGV. DNA of the CDR3: TGTGCCAGCAGCTTAACGATCAACAGGGGCGTCAGGGAGACCCAGTACTTC. Protein: CASSLTINRGVRETQYF.

The chain couples TRBV29-1 to TRBJ2-1; tentative D call: TRBD1 (6 bases). The CDR3 loop spans 14 amino acids. Germline values: CDR1 SQVTM, CDR2 ANQGSEA. Trimming removed 7 bases from V and 7 bases from J, with 20 bases in between. The chain's CDR3 is CSAGHSQGRNEQFF. The CDR3 DNA reads as TGCAGCGCCGGTCACTCACAGGGTAGAAATGAGCAGTTCTTC.

The chain links TRBV6-5 to TRBJ2-3; 7 bases fit TRBD1. Germline V gene sequence: CDR1 MNHEY, CDR2 SVGAGI. V was pared by 2 bases and J by 4 bases, with 6 bases of the junction left unmatched. CDR3 size: 15 residues. CDR3 in DNA: TGTGCCAGCAGTTACCAGGGACAGTTCCCAGATACGCAGTATTTT. Amino acid sequence: CASSYQGQFPDTQYF.

This rearrangement joins TRBV9 to TRBJ2-2; a possible D gene is TRBD1 (6 bases). This CDR3 has 16 residues. V was pared by 3 bases and J by 4 bases, with 16 bases between. Germline loops: CDR1 SGDLS, CDR2 YYNGEE. The CDR3 nucleotides read TGTGCCAGCAGCGCCGTCGAGACAGGTATCACCGGGGAGCTGTTTTTT. Translated: CASSAVETGITGELFF. The full variable domain, in which reference TRBV9 and TRBJ2-2 provide the parts outside the CDR3, is DSGVTQTPKHLITATGQRVTLRCSPRSGDLSVYWYQQSLDQGLQFLIQYYNGEERAKGNILERFSAQQFPDLHSELNLSSLELGDSALYFCASSAVETGITGELFFGEGSRLTVL.

The chain couples TRBV6-5 to TRBJ1-2; D is possibly TRBD1 (6 bases). The CDR3 runs to 14 residues. Germline CDR1 is MNHEY and CDR2 is SVGAGI. Deletions cut 0 bases from V and 8 bases from J, with 13 bases between. The DNA of the CDR3 is TGTGCCAGCAGTTACTCGAACAAGGGGGAAGGCTACACCTTC. It yields the protein CASSYSNKGEGYTF.

This chain links TRBV5-4 with TRBJ2-7; maybe TRBD1 (6 bases). Germline lookup yields CDR1 SGHNT and CDR2 YYREEE (reference sequence). V was pared by 2 bases and J by 6 bases, with 15 bases between. This CDR3 has 14 amino acids. This CDR3 is CASSLKTGFGEQYF. The DNA of the CDR3 is TGTGCCAGCAGCTTAAAAACAGGGTTCGGCGAGCAGTACTTC.

CDR3 loop: CASSHLPLGYNEQFF. CDR3 DNA sequence: TGTGCCAGCAGCCACCTCCCGCTAGGATACAATGAGCAGTTCTTC. The J gene is TRBJ2-1, the V gene TRBV27; D call uncertain. The germline V gene has CDR1 MNHEY and CDR2 SMNVEV (reference sequence). Trimming took 6 bases from V and 4 from J, leaving 16 bases between them. The CDR3 loop spans 15 amino acids.

The chain joins TRBV7-9 to TRBJ2-3, with D possibly TRBD2 on 6 matching bases. Germline V CDR1 and CDR2: SEHNR, FQNEAQ (reference sequence). Trimming pared 1 base from V and 4 bases from J, leaving 15 bases between. The CDR3 covers 16 residues. In DNA form, the CDR3 reads TGTGCCAGCAGCTTAGACCTGGGAGGAAGCGCAGATACGCAGTATTTT. Translating gives CASSLDLGGSADTQYF. Combining the CDR3 with reference TRBV7-9 and TRBJ2-3 gives the whole variable domain DTGVSQNPRHKITKRGQNVTFRCDPISEHNRLYWYRQTLGQGPEFLTYFQNEAQLEKSRLLSDRFSAERPKGSFSTLEIQRTEQGDSAMYLCASSLDLGGSADTQYFGPGTRLTVL.

The chain links TRBV27 to TRBJ2-7; 7 bases match TRBD2. The germline CDR1 and CDR2 sequences are MNHEY and SMNVEV (reference sequence). V shed 5 bases and J 2 bases; nucleotides not matched to a gene: 6. This CDR3 contains 14 residues. The CDR3 DNA reads as TGTGCCAGCAGTCCTTCAGCGGGACCCTACGAGCAGTACTTC. Protein: CASSPSAGPYEQYF.

The chain is built from TRBV21-1 and TRBJ1-2; TRBD1, as called in the table, went unchecked against the DNA. TRBV21-1 is annotated as a pseudogene. The CDR3 length is 14 residues. CDR3 in DNA: TGTGCCAGCTACCCGGGCAGGGCCCTGATGGTCTACACCTTC. Encoded protein: CASYPGRALMVYTF.

The genes are TRBV5-1 and TRBJ1-1, with 10 bases aligning to TRBD1. V trimming: 3 bases; J trimming: 0 bases; junction bases outside the gene matches: 5. The CDR3 has 16 amino acids. CDR1 is SGHRS, CDR2 YFSETQ, per germline. The CDR3 nucleotides read TGCGCCAGCAGCTCGGGGACAGGGGTCCTGAACACTGAAGCTTTCTTT. Amino acid sequence: CASSSGTGVLNTEAFF.

The chain links TRBV29-1 to TRBJ2-5, with a weak D call TRBD2 (5 bases). This CDR3 has 13 amino acids. CDR1 SQVTM and CDR2 ANQGSEA come from the germline V gene. The CDR3 here is CSNAQPAGGTQYF. CDR3 DNA sequence: TGCAGTAATGCACAGCCCGCGGGCGGGACCCAGTACTTC. Complete variable domain (other parts from reference TRBV29-1 and TRBJ2-5): SAVISQKPSRDICQRGTSLTIQCQVDSQVTMMFWYRQQPGQSLTLIATANQGSEATYESGFVIDKFPISRPNLTFSTLTVSNMSPEDSSIYLCSNAQPAGGTQYFGPGTRLLVL.

This clone was recorded only once. The chain employs TRBV30 and TRBJ2-2; D is possibly TRBD2 (5 bases). Per germline, CDR1 GTSNPN and CDR2 SVGIG (reference sequence). CDR3 length equals 14 residues. The germline V and J ends were trimmed by 0 bases and 4 bases, with 9 bases remaining between them. CDR3 coding DNA: TGTGCCTGGAGTGTACTAGGCGCCACCGGGGAGCTGTTTTTT. Translation gives CAWSVLGATGELFF.

The rearrangement uses TRBV2 and TRBJ1-2; no definite D call. The germline V gene encodes CDR1 SNHLY and CDR2 FYNNEI. The CDR3 length is 12 residues. V was trimmed by 0 bases and J by 4 bases, leaving 3 bases between them. The CDR3 region is CASSEASYGYTF. The CDR3 DNA reads TGTGCCAGCAGTGAAGCGAGCTATGGCTACACCTTC.

This chain links TRBV6-1 with TRBJ1-1; D call uncertain. Germline V CDR1 and CDR2: MNHNS, SASEGT. The CDR3 is made up of 14 amino acids. Between the trimmed V and J ends, which lost 3 bases and 4 bases, there was a span of 12 bases. This CDR3 reads CASSDPWGVTEAFF. DNA for the CDR3: TGTGCCAGCAGTGATCCATGGGGAGTCACTGAAGCTTTCTTT.

This clone was seen a handful of times. The V gene is TRBV14, the J gene TRBJ1-6; the D is unclear. Germline assignment: CDR1 SGHDN and CDR2 FVKESK. This CDR3 has 15 amino acids. Trimming pared 1 base from V and 6 bases from J, leaving 10 bases between. For the CDR3, the DNA is TGTGCCAGCAGCCAAGCGCCGCGGGGTAATTCACCCCTCCACTTT. It specifies CASSQAPRGNSPLHF.

The CDR3 DNA sequence: TGCGCCAGCAGCTTGGCCGGAACCTTTCCCACTTCAGGGGTGTTTTTT. Translated: CASSLAGTFPTSGVFF. The rearrangement uses TRBV5-1 and TRBJ1-4, with D possibly matching TRBD1 (6 bases). The CDR3 extends over 16 amino acids. From germline, CDR1 is SGHRS and CDR2 YFSETQ. The V end was cut by 0 bases, the J end by 15 bases, with 24 bases between.

The chain has TRBV5-1 and TRBJ1-4; a possible D gene is TRBD1 (5 bases). CDR1 is SGHRS, CDR2 YFSETQ, per germline. This CDR3 spans 14 amino acids. The V and J ends lost 7 bases and 2 bases respectively, with 12 bases between them. The CDR3 region has the DNA TGCGCCAGCGGCTACGGGGGGACTAATGAAAAACTGTTTTTT. Amino acid sequence: CASGYGGTNEKLFF. Using reference TRBV5-1 and TRBJ1-4 for the parts outside the CDR3, the full variable domain is KAGVTQTPRYLIKTRGQQVTLSCSPISGHRSVSWYQQTPGQGLQFLFEYFSETQRNKGNFPGRFSGRQFSNSRSEMNVSTLELGDSALYLCASGYGGTNEKLFFGSGTQLSVL.